This section outlines one T cell receptor beta chain sequence together with its context. These data come from a study of identical twins. Every donor was a healthy Caucasian. TCRdb passed the 5' RACE reads through MiXCR, listing each CDR3 protein once. Here the sample spans roughly 1.6 million distinct CDR3 sequences, roughly 35% being singletons. The CDR3 has 13 residues. The ends were cut back, 0 bases at V and 6 bases at J, with 8 bases in the middle. Germline-derived CDR1 and CDR2 are MNHEY and SVGEGT. The genes are TRBV6-2 or TRBV6-3 and TRBJ1-2, with D possibly TRBD1 on 5 matching bases. Specimen: cord blood. The receptor was derived from a newborn girl in good health. The CDR3 sequence is CASSYSRQNGYTF. CDR3 DNA: TGTGCCAGCAGTTACTCGAGACAGAATGGCTACACCTTC.